The clone carrying this T cell receptor beta chain was seen just once. As yet, its antigen is unknown. This entry comes from a study of shared clonotypes between healthy human individuals. Broader study findings: Relative to clonotypes present in all four donors, those not shared had lower generation probabilities. Researchers found naive subsets generally carried larger estimated richness than memory subsets.

The CDR3 extends over 21 amino acids. Germline values: CDR1 LGHNT, CDR2 FRNRAP. Trimming at V came to 0 bases and at J to 3 bases, leaving 19 bases not matched to a gene. Profiling relied on immunoSEQ multiplex PCR, and the TCRdb table lists in-frame clones only, not all of them. Seen here are roughly 2 million clones, 95% observed once, and the top ten hold roughly 0.13%. Sequenced sample: naive CD4+ T cells sorted from blood. Subset denoted: CD45RA+ positively selected. This clonotype originated in a man aged 18 to 30 in good health. The rearrangement uses TRBV12-5 and TRBJ2-4; 8 nucleotides align to TRBD1. Here the CDR3 reads CASGLVGQGALFHWDKNIQYF. The DNA of the CDR3 is TGTGCTAGTGGTTTGGTAGGCCAGGGGGCCCTCTTCCACTGGGACAAAAACATTCAGTACTTC.